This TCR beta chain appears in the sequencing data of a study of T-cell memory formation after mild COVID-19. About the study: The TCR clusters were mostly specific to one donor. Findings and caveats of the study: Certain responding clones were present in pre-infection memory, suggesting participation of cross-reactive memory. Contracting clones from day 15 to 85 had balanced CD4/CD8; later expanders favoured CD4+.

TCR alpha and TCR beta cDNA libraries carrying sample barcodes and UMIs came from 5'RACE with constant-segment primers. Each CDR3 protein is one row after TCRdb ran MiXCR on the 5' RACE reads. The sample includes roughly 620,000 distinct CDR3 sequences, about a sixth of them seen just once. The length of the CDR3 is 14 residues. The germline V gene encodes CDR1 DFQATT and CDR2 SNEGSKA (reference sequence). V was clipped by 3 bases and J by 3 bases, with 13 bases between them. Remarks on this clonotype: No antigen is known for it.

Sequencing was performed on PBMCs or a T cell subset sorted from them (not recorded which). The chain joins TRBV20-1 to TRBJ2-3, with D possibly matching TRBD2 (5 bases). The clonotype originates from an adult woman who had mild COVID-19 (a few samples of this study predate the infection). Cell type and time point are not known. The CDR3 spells CSARPLARTDTQYF. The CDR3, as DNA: TGCAGTGCTAGGCCCCTAGCAAGGACAGATACGCAGTATTTT.